This entry lists 19 T cell receptor beta chains sequenced from one sample in a study of molecular identifiers for immune sequencing clone quantification. In TCRdb, the PCR reads were re-called with MiXCR into one record per CDR3 protein. This table has about 640,000 distinct CDR3 sequences, roughly 21% appearing once. Sequences were obtained from naive CD8+ T cells from blood, with Jurkat cell RNA spiked in. The subset denotes: FACS-sorted CD8+CD4-CCR7+CD45RA+ naive T cells. These receptor sequences come from a human donor in good health. Some libraries in this study had Jurkat cell RNA spiked in.

V gene TRBV6-4 combines with J gene TRBJ2-2; TRBD1 aligns across 8 bases. The V and J ends lost 0 bases and 6 bases, in that order; junction bases with no gene match: 9. The CDR3 covers 17 residues. Germline CDR1 is MRHNA and CDR2 is SNTAGT. The DNA of the CDR3 is TGTGCCAGCAGTGACTCTTTAGGCAGGGGGCTCGCCGGGGAGCTGTTTTTT. Translating gives CASSDSLGRGLAGELFF.

This clonotype came up a few times. J is TRBJ2-7 and V is TRBV30, with 7 bases aligning to TRBD1. Germline CDR1 GTSNPN, CDR2 SVGIG (reference sequence). CDR3 length equals 13 residues. Trimming cost V 2 bases and J 4 bases; bases outside gene matches: 5. The CDR3 sequence: CAWSYDREYEQYF. CDR3 sequence (DNA): TGTGCCTGGAGTTACGACAGGGAGTACGAGCAGTACTTC.

This clonotype showed up many times. Compared with germline, one end of the junction differs, possibly owing to a read error. This chain joins TRBV28 and TRBJ2-3, with TRBD2 matching 14 bases. Germline CDR1 reads MDHEN; CDR2 reads SYDVKM. This CDR3 comprises 18 residues. The CDR3 is CASSPPRATSGRAYLFNF. In DNA form, the CDR3 reads TGTGCCAGCAGTCCCCCCCGCGCGACTAGCGGGAGGGCGTACCTCTTTAATTTT.

In its sample, this clonotype was seen a few times. A much larger clone lies a single base off, so this may be a read error. The chain combines TRBV6-5 with TRBJ1-1, with 9 bases aligning to TRBD1. The germline V gene encodes CDR1 MNHEY and CDR2 SVGAGI. The CDR3 extends over 14 amino acids. The DNA for the CDR3 is TGTACCAGCAGGCCGGGACAGGGTAGCACTGAAGCTTTCTTT. Its protein product is CTSRPGQGSTEAFF.

This clonotype was observed many times. The chain has TRBV7-6 and TRBJ2-3; D is ambiguous. The germline V gene encodes CDR1 SGHVS and CDR2 FNYEAQ. There are 15 residues in the CDR3. V lost 2 bases to trimming and J lost 0 bases, with 9 bases between them. In DNA form, the CDR3 reads TGTGCCAGCAGCTTACTCACCGCTAGCACAGATACGCAGTATTTT. Translating it yields CASSLLTASTDTQYF.

This clonotype was recorded at least ten times. The V and J genes are TRBV4-3 and TRBJ2-3; 11 bases agree with TRBD1. CDR3 length: 16 residues. Germline lookup yields CDR1 LGHNA and CDR2 YSLEER. Trimming cost V 1 base and J 5 bases; bases outside gene matches: 5. CDR3 loop: CASSQGTGGLLDTQYF. The DNA of the CDR3 is TGCGCCAGCAGCCAAGGGACAGGGGGCTTATTAGATACGCAGTATTTT.

This clonotype was seen a few times. The chain carries TRBV10-1 and TRBJ1-1; unclear D gene. The CDR3 is made up of 10 amino acids. Trimming cost V 10 bases and J 8 bases, with 11 bases left between them. Germline CDR1 is WNHNN and CDR2 is SYGVQD (reference sequence). The chain's CDR3 is CATLRAEAFF. The CDR3 DNA follows: TGCGCCACCCTACGGGCAGAAGCTTTCTTT.

This clonotype has at least ten counts. The V and J genes are TRBV4-1 and TRBJ2-1, with D perhaps matching TRBD2 (6 bases). Germline V gene lookup returns CDR1 MGHRA and CDR2 YSYEKL. V lost 4 bases and J 7 bases, leaving 20 bases between the germline ends. This CDR3 has 16 amino acids. Here the CDR3 DNA reads TGCGCCAGCAGCCCCTCTCTTCCCGGAGGGCAGAATGAGCAGTTCTTC. It yields the protein CASSPSLPGGQNEQFF.

This clonotype has ten or more counts. This chain joins TRBV6-1 and TRBJ1-1; unclear D gene. The CDR3 totals 10 residues. Germline loops: CDR1 MNHNS, CDR2 SASEGT. Trimming took 8 bases from V and 7 from J, leaving 8 bases between them. CDR3: CASGYGEAFF. DNA for the CDR3: TGTGCCAGCGGTTATGGTGAAGCTTTCTTT.

This clonotype was observed many times. This chain uses TRBV20-1 with TRBJ2-7, with TRBD2 identical over 8 bases. The CDR3 runs 16 residues. The V and J ends lost 0 bases and 7 bases, in that order; junction bases with no gene match: 14. Germline CDR1 reads DFQATT; CDR2 reads SNEGSKA (reference sequence). The CDR3 region is CSARDQGVAGRGEQYF. CDR3 in DNA: TGCAGTGCTAGAGATCAGGGTGTAGCGGGAAGGGGTGAGCAGTACTTC.

Regarding this clonotype: A much larger clone lies a single base off, so this may be a read error. This sequence joins TRBV28 and TRBJ1-2; 7 nucleotides align to TRBD1. The CDR3 runs 16 residues. The germline gives CDR1 MDHEN, CDR2 SYDVKM. The CDR3 bases are TGTGCCAGCAGTATCCCGACAGGGACGCTTAACTATAGCTACACCTTC. This translates into CASSIPTGTLNYSYTF.

For this clonotype: One end of the junction varies from germline; a read error may be responsible. The chain recombines TRBV7-9 with TRBJ1-1; D might be TRBD1 (6 bases). Germline V gene sequence: CDR1 SEHNR, CDR2 FQNEAQ (reference sequence). The CDR3 spans 15 residues. DNA of the CDR3: TGTGCCAGCAGCGCCCAAGGACAGATTGAAACTGGAGCTTTCTTT. Translated: CASSAQGQIETGAFF. Supplemented by reference TRBV7-9 and TRBJ1-1, the full variable domain reads DTGVSQNPRHKITKRGQNVTFRCDPISEHNRLYWYRQTLGQGPEFLTYFQNEAQLEKSRLLSDRFSAERPKGSFSTLEIQRTEQGDSAMYLCASSAQGQIETGAFFGQGTRLTVV.

This clonotype was counted only a few times. The chain recombines TRBV19 with TRBJ1-5; TRBD1 matches at 9 bases. Germline V gene data show CDR1 as LNHDA and CDR2 as SQIVND (reference sequence). The CDR3 has 15 residues. V shed 1 base and J 9 bases; nucleotides not matched to a gene: 7. The CDR3 is CASSIGGQGFRPQHF. In nucleotides, the CDR3 is TGTGCCAGTAGTATAGGGGGACAGGGCTTTAGGCCCCAGCATTTT. Combining the CDR3 with reference TRBV19 and TRBJ1-5 gives the whole variable domain DGGITQSPKYLFRKEGQNVTLSCEQNLNHDAMYWYRQDPGQGLRLIYYSQIVNDFQKGDIAEGYSVSREKKESFPLTVTSAQKNPTAFYLCASSIGGQGFRPQHFGDGTRLSIL.

This clonotype was counted ten times or more. The chain carries TRBV7-9 and TRBJ2-2; D not resolved. In germline, CDR1 is SEHNR, CDR2 FQNEAQ (reference sequence). The CDR3 consists of 15 residues. V lost 6 bases to trimming and J lost 0 bases, with 11 bases between them. CDR3 residues: CASSPWTTNTGELFF. The CDR3 DNA sequence: TGTGCCAGCAGTCCTTGGACCACGAACACCGGGGAGCTGTTTTTT.

This clonotype was recorded at least ten times. This sequence joins TRBV29-1 and TRBJ1-1; no reliable D call. V shed 3 bases and J shed 1 base, with 6 bases lying between them. The CDR3 spans 12 residues. CDR1 SQVTM and CDR2 ANQGSEA come from the germline V gene. CDR3 nucleotides: TGCAGCGTTGACTGGCAGAACACTGAAGCTTTCTTT. It codes for CSVDWQNTEAFF.

The chain links TRBV19 to TRBJ2-2; 7 bases map to TRBD2. CDR1 and CDR2 from the germline V gene are LNHDA and SQIVND (reference sequence). This CDR3 is built from 14 residues. Trimming removed 5 bases from V and 3 bases from J; junction bases left unmatched: 3. Written as DNA, the CDR3 is TGTGCCAGTAGTGGGGGGGGGTACACCGGGGAGCTGTTTTTT. As protein: CASSGGGYTGELFF. Supplemented by reference TRBV19 and TRBJ2-2, the full variable domain reads DGGITQSPKYLFRKEGQNVTLSCEQNLNHDAMYWYRQDPGQGLRLIYYSQIVNDFQKGDIAEGYSVSREKKESFPLTVTSAQKNPTAFYLCASSGGGYTGELFFGEGSRLTVL.

This clonotype was found many times. The chain joins TRBV20-1 to TRBJ1-6; D gene uncertain. Germline lookup yields CDR1 DFQATT and CDR2 SNEGSKA (reference sequence). The V end was cut by 1 base, the J end by 5 bases, with 15 bases between. The CDR3 totals 16 residues. Here the CDR3 reads CSARVQGSANNSPLHF. The CDR3 nucleotides read TGCAGTGCTAGAGTCCAAGGGAGTGCTAATAATTCACCCCTCCACTTT.

In this sample, this clonotype turned up many times. The chain couples TRBV6-2 or TRBV6-3 to TRBJ2-7, with 9 bases aligning to TRBD2. The V segment lost 6 bases and the J segment 7 bases; nucleotides outside the gene matches: 13. The CDR3 is 15 amino acids. CDR1 MNHEY and CDR2 SVGEGT come from the germline V gene. The CDR3 region is CASSPFKREVQEQYF. The CDR3 bases are TGTGCCAGCAGCCCCTTCAAGCGGGAGGTACAGGAGCAGTACTTC.

Comments on this clonotype: This may arise from a read error, as a much more abundant clone is one base away. The genes are TRBV6-4 and TRBJ1-1; D remains unclear. The germline gives CDR1 MRHNA, CDR2 SNTAGT. The CDR3 consists of 16 residues. CDR3 bases: TGTGCCAGCAGTGTTAATTTTGGCGGGGTGAACACTGAAACTTTCTTT. This sequence encodes CASSVNFGGVNTETFF.